The T cell receptor (beta chain) under discussion was sequenced for a study of tumor and adjacent non-tumor tissue in lung cancer. About the research overall: Patients comprised about a dozen adenocarcinoma, a couple of squamous cell carcinoma and 1 small cell lung cancer. Notes on the study in general: In normal lung, the top 100 clones were significantly more dominant than in tumor.

This CDR3 contains 16 residues. The V gene end was trimmed by 0 bases and the J gene end by 1 base; junction bases not matched to a gene: 5. Germline CDR1 SQVTM, CDR2 ANQGSEA. The template was RNA from unsorted bulk tissue. A modified ARM-PCR protocol with three rounds of nested PCR amplified TCRbeta. MiXCR, applied by TCRdb to the multiplex PCR reads, yields one record per CDR3 protein. The profile shows approximately 76,000 distinct CDR3 sequences, less than 75% of them singletons. This clonotype is labeled as medium-sized. Its antigen is unidentified. V usage is TRBV29-1 and J usage is TRBJ2-1; 8 bases fit TRBD2. This TCR was sampled from a woman between 65 and 79 years old with non-small cell lung cancer. The sequencing sample was made of lung tumor tissue. The CDR3, as DNA: TGCAGCGTTGAAGATTACGGGACTAGGTCCTACAATGAGCAGTTCTTC. It encodes CSVEDYGTRSYNEQFF.